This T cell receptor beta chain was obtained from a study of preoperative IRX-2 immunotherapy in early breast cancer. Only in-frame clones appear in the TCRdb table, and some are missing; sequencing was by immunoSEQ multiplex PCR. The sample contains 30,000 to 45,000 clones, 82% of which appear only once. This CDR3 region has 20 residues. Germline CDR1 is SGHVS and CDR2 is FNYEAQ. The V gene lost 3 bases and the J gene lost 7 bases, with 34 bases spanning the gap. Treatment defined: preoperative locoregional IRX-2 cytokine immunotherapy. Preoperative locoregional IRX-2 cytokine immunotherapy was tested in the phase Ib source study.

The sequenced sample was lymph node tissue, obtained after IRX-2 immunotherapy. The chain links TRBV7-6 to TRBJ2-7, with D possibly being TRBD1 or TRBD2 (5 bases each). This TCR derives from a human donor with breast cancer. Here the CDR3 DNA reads TGTGCCAGCAGCTTGATAGTTCATGGCGACCCGGGACGGAATATTTGGGAGCAGTACTTC. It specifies CASSLIVHGDPGRNIWEQYF.